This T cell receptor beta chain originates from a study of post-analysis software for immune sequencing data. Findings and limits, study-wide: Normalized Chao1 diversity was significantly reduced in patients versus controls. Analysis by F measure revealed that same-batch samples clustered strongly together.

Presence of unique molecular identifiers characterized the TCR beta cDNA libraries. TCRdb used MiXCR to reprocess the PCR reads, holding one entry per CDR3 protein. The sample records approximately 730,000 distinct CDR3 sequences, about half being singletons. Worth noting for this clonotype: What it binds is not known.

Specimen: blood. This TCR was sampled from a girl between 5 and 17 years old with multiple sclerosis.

CDR3 protein: CASTARNEQFF. The DNA of the CDR3 is TGTGCCAGCACCGCCCGGAATGAGCAGTTCTTC. V and J are TRBV5-5 and TRBJ2-1; no reliable D call. Germline assignment: CDR1 SGHKS and CDR2 YYEKEE (reference sequence). V was pared by 6 bases and J by 7 bases, with 8 bases between. The CDR3 runs 11 residues.